Listed below are T cell receptor beta chains from one sample, sequenced in a study of blood T cell repertoires in COVID-19. TCRdb keeps only in-frame clones here, not all; method: immunoSEQ multiplex PCR. The repertoire holds under 250,000 clones, with about 82% as singletons. The material sequenced was peripheral blood. The receptors here all came from an elderly man with acute or convalescent COVID-19. CDR3s include the opening cysteine and the closing phenylalanine or tryptophan. The order of the fields is clone size, J gene, V gene, D gene, CDR3 protein, CDR3 DNA. A D gene is named only where the DNA matches it firmly. Only some rows state a clone size, as once, few, many or a class for expanded clones.

.	TRBJ1-1	TRBV13	TRBD1	CASSSGTEVRAFF	TGTGCCAGCAGCTCCGGGACAGAGGTAAGAGCTTTCTTT
few	TRBJ1-1	TRBV10-1	TRBD1	CASSDTRDRVVVRNTEAFF	TGCGCCAGCAGTGATACCCGCGACAGGGTTGTGGTGAGGAACACTGAAGCTTTCTTT
.	TRBJ2-3	TRBV5-4	TRBD1	CASSPKGQGLTDTQYF	TGTGCCAGCAGCCCGAAAGGACAGGGGTTAACAGATACGCAGTATTTT
.	TRBJ1-1	TRBV29-1	.	CSSQGGGVEAFF	TGCAGCTCCCAAGGGGGGGGAGTGGAAGCTTTCTTT
.	TRBJ1-4	TRBV25-1	.	CASSLPGRIGEKLFF	TGTGCCAGCAGTTTACCGGGAAGAATAGGGGAAAAACTGTTTTTT
.	TRBJ2-2	TRBV5-6	TRBD1	CASSITGDGRELFF	TGTGCCAGCAGCATAACAGGGGACGGCCGGGAGCTGTTTTTT
.	TRBJ2-7	TRBV11-3	.	CASSPSRGSGEQYF	TGTGCCAGCAGCCCTTCTCGGGGGTCGGGGGAGCAGTACTTC
.	TRBJ1-5	TRBV28	TRBD1	CASSGQVSNQPQHF	TGTGCCAGCAGTGGACAGGTTAGCAATCAGCCCCAGCATTTT
.	TRBJ2-5	TRBV3-1/TRBV3-2	TRBD1	CASSGTGGWETQYF	TGTGCCAGCAGCGGGACAGGGGGCTGGGAGACCCAGTACTTC
once	TRBJ2-3	TRBV15	TRBD2	CATSGRLAGTSTDTQYF	TGTGCCACCAGCGGCAGACTAGCGGGGACGAGCACAGATACGCAGTATTTT
once	TRBJ1-5	TRBV6-2/TRBV6-3	.	CASSYSAVRDQPQHF	TGTGCCAGCAGTTACTCGGCGGTCAGAGATCAGCCCCAGCATTTT
.	TRBJ2-2	TRBV27	TRBD1	CASRLQGAGELFF	TGTGCCAGCAGGCTACAGGGGGCCGGGGAGCTGTTTTTT
.	TRBJ1-6	TRBV5-1	.	CASSSDGYSPLHF	TGCGCCAGCAGCTCAGACGGGTATTCACCCCTCCACTTT
.	TRBJ2-1	TRBV9	TRBD2	CASSESGGSYNEQFF	TGTGCCAGCAGCGAAAGCGGGGGCTCCTACAATGAGCAGTTCTTC
once	TRBJ2-7	TRBV3-1/TRBV3-2	.	CASSQGGQGWEQYF	TGTGCCAGCAGCCAAGGGGGTCAGGGTTGGGAGCAGTACTTC
.	TRBJ1-2	TRBV9	.	CASSVGQGNYGYTF	TGTGCCAGCAGCGTCGGGCAGGGCAACTATGGCTACACCTTC
.	TRBJ2-7	TRBV27	TRBD1	CASSETGIYEQYF	TGTGCCAGCAGCGAGACAGGGATCTACGAGCAGTACTTC
.	TRBJ2-7	TRBV24-1	TRBD1	CATSDPGQGNYEQYF	TGTGCCACCAGTGACCCCGGACAGGGAAACTACGAGCAGTACTTC
few	TRBJ1-2	TRBV7-2	.	CASSPRTAYGYTF	TGTGCCAGCAGCCCGAGGACAGCCTATGGCTACACCTTC
.	TRBJ2-3	TRBV6-2/TRBV6-3	TRBD1	CASSYDQGGTDTQYF	TGTGCCAGCAGTTACGACCAGGGGGGCACAGATACGCAGTATTTT
.	TRBJ1-1	TRBV24-1	TRBD1	CATSRTGNTEAFF	TGTGCCACCAGCCGGACAGGGAACACTGAAGCTTTCTTT
.	TRBJ1-5	TRBV6-2/TRBV6-3	TRBD1	CASSYVAGGQPQHF	TGTGCCAGCAGTTACGTAGCAGGGGGTCAGCCCCAGCATTTT
.	TRBJ1-6	TRBV7-3	.	CASSLTGGPNSPLHF	TGTGCCAGCAGCTTAACGGGGGGGCCGAATTCACCCCTCCACTTT
.	TRBJ1-2	TRBV5-1	.	CASSFPAGNGYTF	TGCGCCAGCAGCTTCCCAGCCGGGAATGGCTACACCTTC
.	TRBJ1-2	TRBV18	TRBD1	CASSRDRDNYGYTF	TGTGCCAGCTCACGGGACAGGGATAACTATGGCTACACCTTC
.	TRBJ2-1	TRBV27	.	CASIKPLGGGHSYNEQFF	TGTGCCAGCATTAAGCCCCTGGGGGGAGGCCACTCCTACAATGAGCAGTTCTTC
.	TRBJ1-3	TRBV9	.	CASSTPGSVGGNTIYF	TGTGCCAGCAGCACTCCGGGGTCTGTTGGCGGAAACACCATATATTTT
.	TRBJ1-2	TRBV7-8	TRBD1	CASSGQGAMGYTF	TGTGCCAGCTCCGGACAGGGGGCAATGGGCTACACCTTC
.	TRBJ1-6	TRBV5-5	.	CASSLVIGYNSPLHF	TGTGCCAGCAGCTTGGTTATCGGCTATAATTCACCCCTCCACTTT
.	TRBJ1-3	TRBV7-6	.	CASSLGPPTLSGNTIYF	TGTGCCAGCAGCTTAGGCCCACCGACACTCTCTGGAAACACCATATATTTT
.	TRBJ1-2	TRBV2	TRBD1	CASSWTGDGYTF	TGTGCCAGCAGTTGGACAGGGGACGGCTACACCTTC
.	TRBJ1-1	TRBV7-9	TRBD1	CASSSRGRNTEAFF	TGTGCCAGCAGCTCCAGGGGGAGGAACACTGAAGCTTTCTTT
.	TRBJ2-2	TRBV28	.	CASSPNSPGELFF	TGTGCCAGCAGTCCAAACAGTCCCGGGGAGCTGTTTTTT
few	TRBJ1-3	TRBV7-8	.	CASTLYGQYSGNTIYF	TGTGCCAGCACGTTATATGGACAGTACTCTGGAAACACCATATATTTT
.	TRBJ1-4	TRBV5-1	TRBD1	CASSLLGTGEKLFF	TGCGCCAGCAGCCTCCTCGGGACAGGGGAAAAACTGTTTTTT
few	TRBJ1-1	TRBV20-1	.	CSASTSSTEAFF	TGCAGTGCTAGTACGAGTTCCACTGAAGCTTTCTTT
.	TRBJ2-2	TRBV20-1	.	CSASGQNTGELFF	TGCAGTGCAAGTGGACAGAACACCGGGGAGCTGTTTTTT
.	TRBJ1-4	TRBV3-1/TRBV3-2	TRBD1	CASSDTGGREKLFF	TGTGCCAGCAGCGATACAGGGGGCCGAGAAAAACTGTTTTTT
.	TRBJ1-1	TRBV5-1	.	CASSLGRLNPEAFF	TGCGCCAGCAGCTTGGGCAGGTTGAACCCTGAAGCTTTCTTT
.	TRBJ2-6	TRBV28	.	CASSLSASGANVLTF	TGTGCCAGCAGTTTAAGCGCCTCTGGGGCCAACGTCCTGACTTTC
.	TRBJ2-1	TRBV6-5	.	CASSGSPLNEQFF	TGTGCCAGCAGCGGTAGCCCCCTCAATGAGCAGTTCTTC
.	TRBJ2-4	TRBV19	TRBD2	CASSGGTRGFGNIQYF	TGTGCCAGTAGTGGGGGGACTAGGGGGTTCGGAAACATTCAGTACTTC
once	TRBJ1-1	TRBV6-6	.	CASNFGANTEAFF	TGTGCCAGCAATTTTGGAGCGAACACTGAAGCTTTCTTT
.	TRBJ2-7	TRBV5-1	TRBD2	CASGSGGYEQYF	TGCGCCAGTGGGAGCGGGGGTTACGAGCAGTACTTC
.	TRBJ2-1	TRBV28	.	CASSPGFYNEQFF	TGTGCCAGCAGTCCAGGGTTTTACAATGAGCAGTTCTTC
.	TRBJ2-5	TRBV7-9	.	CASSLANRVLWETQYF	TGTGCCAGCAGCTTAGCAAACCGGGTCCTATGGGAGACCCAGTACTTC
.	TRBJ2-7	TRBV10-3	TRBD1	CAIREQGAIYEQYF	TGTGCCATCAGAGAACAGGGGGCTATTTACGAGCAGTACTTC
few	TRBJ1-5	TRBV2	.	CASSEAMGGNQPQHF	TGTGCCAGCAGTGAAGCGATGGGAGGCAATCAGCCCCAGCATTTT
.	TRBJ2-3	TRBV5-1	.	CASSILSGYDTDTQYF	TGCGCCAGCAGCATCTTAAGCGGTTACGACACAGATACGCAGTATTTT
few	TRBJ1-5	TRBV19	TRBD1	CASTDRVQPQHF	TGTGCCAGTACGGACAGGGTTCAGCCCCAGCATTTT
.	TRBJ2-2	TRBV5-1	TRBD1	CASSLAGQGGTGELFF	TGCGCCAGCAGCTTGGCGGGACAGGGGGGCACCGGGGAGCTGTTTTTT
.	TRBJ1-3	TRBV28	.	CAAGGEGSGNTIYF	TGTGCGGCTGGAGGAGAAGGCTCCGGAAACACCATATATTTT
.	TRBJ2-7	TRBV3-1/TRBV3-2	.	CASSQEQGNSYEQYF	TGTGCCAGCAGCCAGGAACAGGGAAACTCCTACGAGCAGTACTTC
.	TRBJ2-7	TRBV28	TRBD1	CASSFGQGYSEQYF	TGTGCCAGCAGCTTCGGACAGGGGTATTCGGAGCAGTACTTC
.	TRBJ2-3	TRBV13	TRBD1	CASSSRTGIADTQYF	TGTGCCAGCAGCTCTCGGACAGGGATCGCAGATACGCAGTATTTT
.	TRBJ2-7	TRBV11-3	.	CASSPGPILLPEQYF	TGTGCCAGCAGCCCCGGTCCGATACTCCTACCCGAGCAGTACTTC
.	TRBJ1-1	TRBV24-1	.	CATSRGGPEAFF	TGTGCCACCAGTCGGGGGGGCCCTGAAGCTTTCTTT
few	TRBJ2-1	TRBV6-4	.	CASSAQGYNEQFF	TGTGCCAGCAGTGCTCAGGGTTACAATGAGCAGTTCTTC
.	TRBJ2-5	TRBV28	TRBD1	CASSKAGGRETQYF	TGTGCCAGCAGTAAGGCAGGGGGCCGGGAGACCCAGTACTTC